This T cell receptor beta chain was sequenced during a study of identical twins. Each CDR3 protein gets one entry after TCRdb re-called the 5' RACE reads with MiXCR. The sample lists around 960,000 distinct CDR3 sequences; about 12% were seen once. This clonotype has just a few counts. CDR1 and CDR2 (germline): DFQATT, SNEGSKA (reference sequence). This CDR3 contains 15 residues. V lost 6 bases and J 1 base, leaving 16 bases between the germline ends. These sequences were also reported in another study, on yellow fever vaccine responses in identical twins.

Sequencing used PBMCs. The chain recombines TRBV20-1 with TRBJ1-5, with a tentative D call TRBD1 (5 bases). This TCR was sampled from a woman younger than 35 in good health. The chain's CDR3 is CSALIYRDSNQPQHF. In DNA form, the CDR3 reads TGCAGTGCCCTAATTTACCGGGACAGCAATCAGCCCCAGCATTTT.